Presented here are 7 T cell receptor beta chains from one specimen sequenced in a study of early T cells in non-severe SARS-CoV-2 infection (dated by TCRdb to about 2021). The library was obtained by 5' RACE. The run used a NextSeq 500. TCRdb redid the processing of the public reads, applying fastp at Q25 and MiXCR, and retained in-frame beta chains. Rows are combined by CDR3 protein, so each entry shows the most common genes and DNA. Within this sample are 27,000 or so distinct CDR3 sequences, with 2.9% of them counted one time only. The ten largest clonotypes hold 0.6% to 0.75% of the sample. Sequencing was carried out using whole blood. The receptors originated from an adult who was a healthcare worker with PCR-confirmed SARS-CoV-2 infection or an uninfected control (not recorded which).

This clonotype showed up just a few times. The rearrangement uses TRBV4-2 and TRBJ1-2, with D unresolved. The germline V gene encodes CDR1 LGHNA and CDR2 YNFKEQ. CDR3 length equals 15 residues. Trimming cost V 0 bases and J 0 bases, with 8 bases left between them. The CDR3 coding sequence is TGTGCCAGCAGCCAAGATTGGAAAACTAACTATGGCTACACCTTC. Translating it yields CASSQDWKTNYGYTF.

This clonotype appeared many times. The rearrangement joins TRBV11-2 to TRBJ1-2; D might be TRBD1 (5 bases). Germline CDR1 and CDR2: SGHAT and FQNNGV. The CDR3 is made up of 16 amino acids. Trimming left V 3 bases short and J 2 bases short, with 16 bases between. DNA for the CDR3: TGTGCCAGCAGCTTCGGGTCCGGGGGAGGGAACTATGGCTACACCTTC. Residues: CASSFGSGGGNYGYTF.

The table lists this clonotype with many counts. The chain recombines TRBV5-6 with TRBJ2-1; no firm D call. Trimming removed 0 bases from V and 0 bases from J, with 7 bases in between. CDR1 is SGHDT and CDR2 is YYEEEE in the germline V gene. CDR3 size: 15 residues. In nucleotides, the CDR3 is TGTGCCAGCAGCTTGGATCCGAGCTCCTACAATGAGCAGTTCTTC. This encodes CASSLDPSSYNEQFF.

In its sample, this clonotype was seen many times. V usage is TRBV9 and J usage is TRBJ1-1; no clear D gene. CDR1 is SGDLS, CDR2 YYNGEE, per germline. Trimming pared 0 bases from V and 4 bases from J, leaving 10 bases between. This CDR3 has 14 residues. This chain's CDR3 is CASSVGSVVTEAFF. For the CDR3, the DNA is TGTGCCAGCAGCGTAGGGTCAGTGGTCACTGAAGCTTTCTTT. Combining the CDR3 with reference TRBV9 and TRBJ1-1 gives the whole variable domain DSGVTQTPKHLITATGQRVTLRCSPRSGDLSVYWYQQSLDQGLQFLIQYYNGEERAKGNILERFSAQQFPDLHSELNLSSLELGDSALYFCASSVGSVVTEAFFGQGTRLTVV.

This clonotype appeared many times. The V and J genes are TRBV6-6 and TRBJ1-2, with D maybe TRBD1 (6 bases). Trimming stripped 2 bases from V and 2 bases from J, with 6 bases between. This CDR3 is built from 13 residues. Germline V CDR1 and CDR2: MNHNY, SVGAGI (reference sequence). The CDR3 reads CASSYGGNYGYTF. The CDR3 DNA follows: TGTGCCAGCAGTTACGGGGGCAACTATGGCTACACCTTC.

There are many counts of this clonotype. This rearrangement joins TRBV14 to TRBJ1-6, with 7 bases identical to TRBD1. CDR3 length: 20 amino acids. Germline V CDR1 and CDR2: SGHDN, FVKESK. With 0 bases clipped from V and 0 bases from J, the junction kept 11 bases outside the gene matches. The CDR3 DNA reads TGTGCCAGCAGCCAAGATGTTAACAGGGGTTTTGGCTCCTATAATTCACCCCTCCACTTT. Translated, it gives CASSQDVNRGFGSYNSPLHF.

In this sample, this clonotype turned up many times. The V gene is TRBV6-6, the J gene TRBJ1-6; 11 bases agree with TRBD1. CDR1 and CDR2 from the germline V gene are MNHNY and SVGAGI (reference sequence). The CDR3 spans 17 residues. The V segment lost 4 bases and the J segment 1 base; nucleotides outside the gene matches: 3. Here the CDR3 reads CASSSRDRGSYNSPLHF. As DNA, the CDR3 is TGTGCCAGCAGTTCCAGGGACAGGGGGTCCTATAATTCACCCCTCCACTTT.